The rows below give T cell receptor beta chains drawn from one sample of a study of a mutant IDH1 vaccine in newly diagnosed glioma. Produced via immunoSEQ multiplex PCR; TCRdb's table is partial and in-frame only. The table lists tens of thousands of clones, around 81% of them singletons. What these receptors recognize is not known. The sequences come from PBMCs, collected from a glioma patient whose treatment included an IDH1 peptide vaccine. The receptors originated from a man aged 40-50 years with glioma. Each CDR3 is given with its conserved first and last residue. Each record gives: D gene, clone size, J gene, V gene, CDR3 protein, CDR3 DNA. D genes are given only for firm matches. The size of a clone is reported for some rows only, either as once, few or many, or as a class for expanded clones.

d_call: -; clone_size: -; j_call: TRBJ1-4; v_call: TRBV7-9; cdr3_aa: CASSQLGPNEKLFF; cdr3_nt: TGTGCCAGCAGCCAACTGGGCCCTAATGAAAAACTGTTTTTT
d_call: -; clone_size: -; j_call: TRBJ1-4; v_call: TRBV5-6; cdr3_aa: CASSLRGNNEKLFF; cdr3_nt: TGTGCCAGCAGCTTACGGGGGAATAATGAAAAACTGTTTTTT
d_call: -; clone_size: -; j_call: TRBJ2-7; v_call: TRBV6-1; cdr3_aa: CASRGSYEQYF; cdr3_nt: TGTGCCAGCAGGGGTAGCTACGAGCAGTACTTC
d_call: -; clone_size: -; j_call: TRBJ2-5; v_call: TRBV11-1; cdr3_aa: CASSLEGGRGGRETQYF; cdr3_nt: TGTGCCAGCAGCTTGGAGGGCGGCAGGGGGGGTCGGGAGACCCAGTACTTC
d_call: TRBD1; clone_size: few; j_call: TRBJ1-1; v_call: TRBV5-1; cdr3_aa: CASSLGQGAGWNTEAFF; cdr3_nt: TGCGCCAGCAGCCTCGGACAGGGGGCGGGTTGGAACACTGAAGCTTTCTTT
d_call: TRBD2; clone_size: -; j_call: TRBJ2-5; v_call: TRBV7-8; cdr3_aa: CASSPGLAGVGLETQYF; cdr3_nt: TGTGCCAGCAGCCCGGGACTAGCGGGAGTAGGGTTGGAGACCCAGTACTTC
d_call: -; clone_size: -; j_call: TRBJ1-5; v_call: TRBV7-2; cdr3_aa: CASSLGGTANQPQHF; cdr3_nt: TGTGCCAGCAGCCTGGGCGGGACCGCCAATCAGCCCCAGCATTTT
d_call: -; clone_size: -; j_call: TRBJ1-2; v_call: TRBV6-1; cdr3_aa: CASRIGEGYTF; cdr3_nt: TGTGCCAGCAGGATAGGGGAGGGCTACACCTTC
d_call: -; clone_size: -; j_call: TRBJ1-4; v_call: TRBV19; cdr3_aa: CASSRGRGANEKLFF; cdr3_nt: TGTGCCAGTAGTAGAGGCCGGGGGGCAAATGAAAAACTGTTTTTT
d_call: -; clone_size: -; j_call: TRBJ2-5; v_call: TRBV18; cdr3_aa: CASSRRVPSEETQYF; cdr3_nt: TGTGCCAGCTCACGGAGGGTTCCCTCTGAAGAGACCCAGTACTTC
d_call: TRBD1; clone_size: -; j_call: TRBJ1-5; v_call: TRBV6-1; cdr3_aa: CASSGGRGGMGGQPQHF; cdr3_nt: TGTGCCAGCAGTGGAGGCAGGGGGGGGATGGGGGGTCAGCCCCAGCATTTT
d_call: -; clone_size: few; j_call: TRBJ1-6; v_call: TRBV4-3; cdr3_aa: CASSQGPRDGYSPLHF; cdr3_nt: TGCGCCAGCAGCCAGGGCCCTCGGGACGGATATTCACCCCTCCACTTT
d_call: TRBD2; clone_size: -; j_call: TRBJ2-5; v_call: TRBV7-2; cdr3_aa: CASSSSGPQETQYF; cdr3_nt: TGTGCCAGCAGCTCTAGCGGACCACAAGAGACCCAGTACTTC
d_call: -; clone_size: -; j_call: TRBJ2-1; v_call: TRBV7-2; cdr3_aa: CASSFRGAVSSYNEQFF; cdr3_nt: TGTGCCAGCAGCTTTAGAGGAGCGGTTAGCTCCTACAATGAGCAGTTCTTC
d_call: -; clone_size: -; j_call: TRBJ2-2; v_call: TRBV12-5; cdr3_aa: CASGLQGRSGGELFF; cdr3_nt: TGTGCTAGTGGTTTACAGGGCAGGAGTGGCGGGGAGCTGTTTTTT
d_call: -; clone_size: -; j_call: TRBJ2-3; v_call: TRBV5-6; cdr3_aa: CASSVKGGLADMQYF; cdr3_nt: TGTGCCAGCAGCGTGAAGGGTGGATTAGCGGACATGCAGTATTTT
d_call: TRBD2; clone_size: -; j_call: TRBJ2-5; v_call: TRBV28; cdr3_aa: CASSTLRDYQEETQYF; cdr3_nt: TGTGCCAGCAGTACCCTCCGGGACTACCAAGAGGAGACCCAGTACTTC
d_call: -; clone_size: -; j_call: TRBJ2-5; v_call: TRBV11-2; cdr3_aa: CASSLEGRTRSETQYF; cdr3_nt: TGTGCCAGCAGCTTAGAAGGCCGTACGCGTTCGGAGACCCAGTACTTC
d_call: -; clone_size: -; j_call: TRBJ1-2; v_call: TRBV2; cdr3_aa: CASSVRGYQGGYTF; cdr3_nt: TGTGCCAGCAGTGTTAGGGGTTATCAAGGTGGCTACACCTTC
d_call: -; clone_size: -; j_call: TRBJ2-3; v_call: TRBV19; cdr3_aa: CASTWADTQYF; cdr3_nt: TGTGCCAGTACCTGGGCGGATACGCAGTATTTT
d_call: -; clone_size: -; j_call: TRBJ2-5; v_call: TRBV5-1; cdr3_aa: CASSLVETQYF; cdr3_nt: TGCGCCAGCAGCTTGGTAGAGACCCAGTACTTC
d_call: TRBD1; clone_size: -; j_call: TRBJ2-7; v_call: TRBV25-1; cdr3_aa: CASSEGDRGFGQYF; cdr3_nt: TGTGCCAGCAGTGAAGGGGACAGGGGATTCGGGCAGTACTTC
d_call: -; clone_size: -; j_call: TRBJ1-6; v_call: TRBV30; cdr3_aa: CAWSPDGNSPLHF; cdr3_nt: TGTGCCTGGAGTCCTGACGGGAATTCACCCCTCCACTTT
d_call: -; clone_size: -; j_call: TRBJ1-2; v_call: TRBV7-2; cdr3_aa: CASSFLASNYGYTF; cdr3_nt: TGTGCCAGCAGCTTCCTTGCCAGTAACTATGGCTACACCTTC
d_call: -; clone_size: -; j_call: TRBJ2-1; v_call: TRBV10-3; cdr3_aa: CAIRPRDLYNEQFF; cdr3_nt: TGTGCCATCAGGCCCCGGGACTTATACAATGAGCAGTTCTTC
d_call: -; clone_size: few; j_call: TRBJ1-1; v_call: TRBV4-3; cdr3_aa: CASSQGRTNTEAFF; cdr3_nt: TGCGCCAGCAGCCAAGGTAGGACCAACACTGAAGCTTTCTTT
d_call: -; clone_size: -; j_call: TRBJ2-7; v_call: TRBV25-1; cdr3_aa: CASGGAEQYF; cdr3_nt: TGTGCCAGCGGCGGGGCCGAGCAGTACTTC
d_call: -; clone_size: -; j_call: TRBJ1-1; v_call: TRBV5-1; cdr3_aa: CASSLVPNTEAFF; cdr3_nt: TGCGCCAGCAGCTTGGTCCCGAACACTGAAGCTTTCTTT
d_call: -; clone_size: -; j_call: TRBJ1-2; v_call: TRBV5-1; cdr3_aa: CASSSHVAYGYTF; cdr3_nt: TGCGCCAGCAGCTCCCACGTGGCCTATGGCTACACCTTC
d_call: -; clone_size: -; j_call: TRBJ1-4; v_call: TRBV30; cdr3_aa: CAWSSPNEKLFF; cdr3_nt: TGTGCCTGGAGTAGCCCCAATGAAAAACTGTTTTTT
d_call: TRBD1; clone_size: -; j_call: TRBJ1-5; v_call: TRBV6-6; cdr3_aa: CASSPRDRGYNQPQHF; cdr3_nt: TGTGCCAGCAGTCCCCGGGACAGGGGGTACAATCAGCCCCAGCATTTT
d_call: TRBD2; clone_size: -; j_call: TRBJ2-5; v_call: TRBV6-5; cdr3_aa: CASSYLGTSRGRDQYF; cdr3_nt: TGTGCCAGCAGTTACCTTGGGACTAGCCGGGGTCGAGACCAGTACTTC
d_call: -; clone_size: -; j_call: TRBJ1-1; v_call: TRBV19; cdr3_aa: CASSIAGTEAFF; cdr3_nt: TGTGCCAGTAGTATAGCAGGGACTGAAGCTTTCTTT
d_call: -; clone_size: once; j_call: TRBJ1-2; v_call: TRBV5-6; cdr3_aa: CASSFGQGPPNYGYTF; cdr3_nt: TGTGCCAGCAGCTTTGGCCAGGGACCACCTAACTATGGCTACACCTTC
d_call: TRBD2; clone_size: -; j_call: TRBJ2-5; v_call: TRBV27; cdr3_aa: CASTAGTSGKGTQYF; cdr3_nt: TGTGCCAGCACCGCCGGGACTAGCGGGAAGGGGACCCAGTACTTC
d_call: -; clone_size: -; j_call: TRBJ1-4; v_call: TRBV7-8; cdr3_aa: CASSLIRGEKLFF; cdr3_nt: TGTGCCAGCAGCTTAATTCGGGGAGAAAAACTGTTTTTT
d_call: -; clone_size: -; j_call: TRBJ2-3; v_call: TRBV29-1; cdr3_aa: CSASGHQADTQYF; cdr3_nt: TGCAGCGCGTCGGGACACCAGGCAGATACGCAGTATTTT
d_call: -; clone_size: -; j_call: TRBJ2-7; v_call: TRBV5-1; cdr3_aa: CASSFRGGYEQYF; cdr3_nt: TGCGCCAGCAGTTTCAGGGGTGGGTACGAGCAGTACTTC